This T cell receptor beta chain appears in the sequencing data of a study of shared clonotypes between healthy human individuals (dated by TCRdb to about 2020). Study-level background: Three men and two women, aged 18 to 49 years, made up the cohort. For each donor, CD4 naive and CD4 memory were each given three plates, CD8 naive was given two plates, and CD8 memory was given one plate. Blood TCR repertoires of about five healthy adults were deeply sequenced to estimate repertoire size and the extent of clonotype sharing between individuals. Different laboratories and diverse techniques were used to prepare libraries and sequence TCR repertoires, to increase sequencing depth and limit assay-specific biases. Between about 0.94 and 8.9 billion PBMCs per donor were obtained by leukapheresis.

Broad study findings and their caveats: Rarefaction of sorted-subset datasets indicated incomplete sequencing despite the large sequencing depth. Sharing across several donors was observed for approximately 5% of naive CD4, 3% to 4% of naive CD8, around 2.5% of memory CD4, and about 0.4% of memory CD8 clonotypes. The small number of donors limited the genetic and exposure-history diversity represented. Sampling was restricted to blood, and TCR repertoires in tissue are likely to differ from TCR repertoires in blood. Clonotypes shared by all four sorted-subset donors showed higher generation probabilities than non-shared clonotypes. Pairwise subsampling led to the expectation that sequencing depth would affect the degree of clonotype sharing among donors. Larger estimated clonotype richness was generally found for naive subsets than for memory subsets.

Using the deep immunoSEQ assay, multiplex PCR amplified TCR CDR3 regions from genomic DNA. Genomic DNA extracted from each cell subset was distributed evenly over all wells of several immunoSEQ 96-well plates, and each plate served as one replicate. For sorted subsets, each replicate PCR was loaded with around 200 ng genomic DNA, equivalent to some 31,000 T cell genomes. The purified libraries were quantified using a Qubit 3.0 fluorometer, sized with a Bioanalyzer 2100, and then quantified again using the KAPA Library Quantification kit. Every immunoSEQ 96-well plate was sequenced on a separate single-read 150-cycle Illumina NextSeq 550 flow cell. On the study's bioinformatics: The immunoSEQ output contained only junctional sequences without quality scores, so filtering could not match that applied to full-length reads. To assign V/J genes and CDR3, sequences were annotated using PyIR, a Python wrapper for IgBLAST v1.9, with IMGT germline references. Reads with weak V/J assignments (E-value above 1e-6), missing CDR3, stop codons, out-of-frame junctions, or ambiguous translated residues were removed. V3J clonotypes were defined by identical inferred V gene, J gene, and CDR3 amino acid sequence. Percentage overlap between repertoires was computed as shared unique clonotypes divided by the size of the smaller repertoire. Repertoire richness was assessed with RTK rarefaction, the Chao1 estimator, and Recon v2.1 estimates of unobserved clonotypes. Generation probabilities were computed with OLGA for all TCRbeta clonotypes obtained by the gDNA method from several donors. Entries here come from immuneACCESS through TCRdb and include only in-frame sequences with V and J called. Some clones fail to appear in such tables; in the studies checked, an unresolved V gene covers under half of the shortfall, and the cause of the remainder is unknown. The DNA gave D and trimming, while V, J and clone size come from that table. The sample table records approximately 600,000 clones; 85% to 95% of these occur just once. The ten largest clones take up over 0.095% of the sample.

The germline V gene yields SQVTM for CDR1 and ANQGSEA for CDR2. The CDR3 holds 12 amino acids from the cysteine to the phenylalanine. Solely the CDR3 DNA is kept, with 36 bases framed from the first base. The junction carries 12 bases between V and J, which are trimmed by 4 bases and 6 bases respectively. For the CD8 naive samples, CD45RO-negative cells were positively selected for CCR7, yielding a CD45RA+CCR7+ population from which TemRA cells were excluded. The donors were healthy, HIV-negative adults who had no recently reported acute infections or vaccinations. All donors were Caucasian adults living in Nashville, Tennessee, USA. Blood was obtained by leukapheresis, after which PBMCs were separated by Ficoll-Histopaque density gradient centrifugation and cryopreserved in liquid nitrogen vapor phase. Analytical flow cytometry was used to check the purity and quantity of every magnetically sorted T cell population. Genomic DNA was isolated from each sorted fraction and quantified by UV absorbance on a Nanodrop 2000c.

Worth noting for this clone: Its antigen remains unidentified. Qualities for individual bases were not recorded, and no much larger clone is one base off.

This TCR came from a woman in her thirties in good health. The receptor chain draws on TRBV29-1 and TRBJ1-1; the D gene is perhaps TRBD1, on 5 matching bases. The sequencing sample was made of naive CD8+ T cells sorted from blood. This specimen's cell subset or site label, interpreted: CD45RA+CCR7+. The DNA is as follows: TGCAGCGTTGCCGGGGGGAGACCTGAAGCTTTCTTT. This gives the protein CSVAGGRPEAFF.